This TCR beta chain was recorded in a study of CD8 T cells in ankylosing spondylitis. V was clipped by 8 bases and J by 4 bases; unmatched bases: 1. CDR1 is SEHNR and CDR2 is FQNEAQ in the germline V gene (reference sequence). The CDR3 is 13 residues long. Findings of the study overall: For ankylosing spondylitis blood, a TCR beta motif of eight or nine highly homologous variants appeared characteristic. Disease-linked clones reportedly showed significant enrichment in matched ankylosing spondylitis synovial fluid. Some motif variants were previously reported in reactive arthritis synovial fluid and blood.

A remark on this clonotype: Its antigen is not known.

A quantitative 5'-RACE method, one with molecular barcodes, was used to make TCR beta libraries. TCRdb ran MiXCR on the 5' RACE reads and lists one entry per CDR3 protein. In the table there are 200,000 to 250,000 distinct CDR3 sequences, over 8.5% of which are singletons. The sequenced material came from blood, either unsorted or a sorted T cell fraction (not recorded which). The chain links TRBV7-9 to TRBJ2-1; 11 bases are shared with TRBD2. This TCR derives from a male donor with ankylosing spondylitis or in good health (not recorded which). CDR3 sequence reads: CASRTSGYNEQFF. CDR3 DNA sequence: TGTGCCAGCCGGACTAGCGGGTACAATGAGCAGTTCTTC.